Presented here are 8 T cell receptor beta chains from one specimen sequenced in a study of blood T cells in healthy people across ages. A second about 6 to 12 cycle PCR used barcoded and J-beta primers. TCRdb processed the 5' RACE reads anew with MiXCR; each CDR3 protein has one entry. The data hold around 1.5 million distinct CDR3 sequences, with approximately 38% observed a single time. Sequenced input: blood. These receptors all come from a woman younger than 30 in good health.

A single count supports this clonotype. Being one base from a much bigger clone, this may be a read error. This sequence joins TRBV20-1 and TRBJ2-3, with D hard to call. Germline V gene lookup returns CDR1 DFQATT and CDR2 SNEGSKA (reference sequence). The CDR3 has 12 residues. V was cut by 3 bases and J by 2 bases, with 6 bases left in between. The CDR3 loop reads CSARAHTDTQYF. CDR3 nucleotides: TGCAGTGCTAGGGCCCACACAGATACGCAGTATTTT.

CDR3 protein: CASSRTVDYNEQFF. The CDR3 DNA sequence: TGTGCCAGCAGCCGGACGGTGGACTACAATGAGCAGTTCTTC. The rearrangement uses TRBV6-5 and TRBJ2-1; D is unresolved. The CDR3 sequence is 14 residues long. The germline CDR1 and CDR2 sequences are MNHEY and SVGAGI. The ends were cut back, 6 bases at V and 3 bases at J, with 12 bases in the middle.

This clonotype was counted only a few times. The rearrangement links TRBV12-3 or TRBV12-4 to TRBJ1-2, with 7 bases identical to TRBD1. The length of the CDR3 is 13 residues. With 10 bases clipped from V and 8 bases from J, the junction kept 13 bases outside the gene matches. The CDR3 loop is CATAPDRAWGYTF. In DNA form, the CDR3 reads TGTGCCACCGCTCCTGACAGGGCCTGGGGCTACACCTTC.

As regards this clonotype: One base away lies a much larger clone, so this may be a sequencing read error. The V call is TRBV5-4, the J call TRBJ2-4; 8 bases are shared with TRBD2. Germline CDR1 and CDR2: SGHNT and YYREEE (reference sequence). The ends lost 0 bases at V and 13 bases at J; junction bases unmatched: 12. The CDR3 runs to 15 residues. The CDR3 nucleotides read TGTGCCAGCAGCTTGGAAGCGGGAGTCCAAGAGAGCCAGTACTTC. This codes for CASSLEAGVQESQYF.

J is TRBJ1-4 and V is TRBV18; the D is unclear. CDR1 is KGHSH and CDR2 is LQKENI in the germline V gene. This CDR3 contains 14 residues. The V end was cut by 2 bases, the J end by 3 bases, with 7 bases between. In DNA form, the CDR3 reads TGTGCCAGCTCACCAGACGGAGCTAATGAAAAACTGTTTTTT. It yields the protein CASSPDGANEKLFF.

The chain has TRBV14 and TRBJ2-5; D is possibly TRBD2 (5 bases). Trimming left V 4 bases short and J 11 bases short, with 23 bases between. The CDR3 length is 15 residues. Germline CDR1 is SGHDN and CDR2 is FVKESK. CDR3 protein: CASSPRIRFAGEQYF. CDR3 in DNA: TGTGCCAGCAGCCCGAGAATTAGGTTCGCGGGTGAGCAGTACTTC.

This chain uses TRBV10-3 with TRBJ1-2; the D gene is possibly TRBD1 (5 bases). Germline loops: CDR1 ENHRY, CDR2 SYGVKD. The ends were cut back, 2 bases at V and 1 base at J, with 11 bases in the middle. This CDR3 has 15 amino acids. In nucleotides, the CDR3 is TGTGCCATCAGTGAGGGACAAGGCGTTAACTATGGCTACACCTTC. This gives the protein CAISEGQGVNYGYTF.

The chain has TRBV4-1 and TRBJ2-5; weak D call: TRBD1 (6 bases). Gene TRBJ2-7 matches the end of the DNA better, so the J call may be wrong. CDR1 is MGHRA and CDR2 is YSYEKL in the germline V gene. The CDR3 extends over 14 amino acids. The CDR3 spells CASSHGQTLNEQYF. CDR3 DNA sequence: TGCGCCAGCAGCCACGGACAGACTCTTAACGAGCAGTACTTC.